There are a few counts of the clone carrying this T cell receptor beta chain. Its antigen is unidentified. CDR1 and CDR2 (germline): DFQATT, SNEGSKA (reference sequence). The J segment lost 5 bases and the V segment lost 1 base, leaving 7 bases of the junction unmatched. CDR3 size: 16 residues. This sample stems from a study of CD8 T cells in ankylosing spondylitis. Whole-study results and caveats: Blood of patients with ankylosing spondylitis appeared to be characterized by a TCR beta motif of roughly eight highly homologous variants.

TCRdb itself ran the 5' RACE reads through MiXCR, one entry per CDR3 protein. The table records 200,000 to 250,000 distinct CDR3 sequences, about 7.3% of them present only once. Sequenced input: blood, either unsorted or a sorted T cell fraction (not recorded which). This receptor was taken from a male donor with ankylosing spondylitis. The chain links TRBV20-1 to TRBJ2-1; 11 bases are shared with TRBD2. As DNA, the CDR3 is TGCAGTGCTAGAGTGGGAAGACTAGCGGGGCACAATGAGCAGTTCTTC. It encodes CSARVGRLAGHNEQFF.